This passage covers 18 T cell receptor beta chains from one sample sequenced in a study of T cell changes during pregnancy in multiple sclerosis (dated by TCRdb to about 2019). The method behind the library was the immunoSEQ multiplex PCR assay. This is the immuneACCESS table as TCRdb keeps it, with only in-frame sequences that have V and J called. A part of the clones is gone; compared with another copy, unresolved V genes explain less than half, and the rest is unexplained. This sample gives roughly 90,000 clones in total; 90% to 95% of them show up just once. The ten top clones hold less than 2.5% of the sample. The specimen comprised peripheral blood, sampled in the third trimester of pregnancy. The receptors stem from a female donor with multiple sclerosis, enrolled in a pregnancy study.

The CDR3 coding sequence is TGTGCCAGCAGTGAAGGGTGGGGGGGCGTATCCTACGAGCAGTACTTC. Its protein product is CASSEGWGGVSYEQYF. The rearrangement uses TRBV6-1 and TRBJ2-7; a weak D match, TRBD2 (7 bases). Germline V CDR1 and CDR2: MNHNS, SASEGT. V was pared by 1 base and J by 1 base, with 14 bases between. The CDR3 loop spans 16 amino acids.

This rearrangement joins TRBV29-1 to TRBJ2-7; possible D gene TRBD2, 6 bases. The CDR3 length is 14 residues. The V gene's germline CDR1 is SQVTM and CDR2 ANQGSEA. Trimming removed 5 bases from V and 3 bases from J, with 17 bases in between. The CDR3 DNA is TGCAGCGTTATCCCCCGGGACTCTAACTACGAGCAGTACTTC. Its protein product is CSVIPRDSNYEQYF.

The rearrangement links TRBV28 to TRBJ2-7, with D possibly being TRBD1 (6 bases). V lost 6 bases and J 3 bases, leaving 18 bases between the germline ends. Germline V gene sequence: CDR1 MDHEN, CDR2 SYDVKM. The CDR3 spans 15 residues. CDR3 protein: CASSPTTGILYEQYF. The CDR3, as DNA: TGTGCCAGCAGCCCCACAACAGGGATTCTCTACGAGCAGTACTTC.

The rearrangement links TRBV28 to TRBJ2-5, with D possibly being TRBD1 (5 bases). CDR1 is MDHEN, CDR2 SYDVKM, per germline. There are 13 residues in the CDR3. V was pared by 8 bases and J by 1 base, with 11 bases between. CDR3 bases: TGTGCCAGCGGCCGACAGCTCCAAGAGACCCAGTACTTC. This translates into CASGRQLQETQYF.

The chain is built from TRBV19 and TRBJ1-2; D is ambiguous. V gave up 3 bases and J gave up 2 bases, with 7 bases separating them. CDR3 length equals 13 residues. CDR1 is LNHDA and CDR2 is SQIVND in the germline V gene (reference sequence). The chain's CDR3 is CASSIRGNYGYTF. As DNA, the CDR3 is TGTGCCAGTAGTATTCGAGGGAACTATGGCTACACCTTC.

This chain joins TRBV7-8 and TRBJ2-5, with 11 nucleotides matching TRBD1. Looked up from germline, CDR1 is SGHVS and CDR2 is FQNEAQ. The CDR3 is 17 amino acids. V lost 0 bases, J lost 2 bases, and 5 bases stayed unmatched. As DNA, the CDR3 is TGTGCCAGCAGCTTAGCATCGGGACAGGGGGTTCAAGAGACCCAGTACTTC. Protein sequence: CASSLASGQGVQETQYF.

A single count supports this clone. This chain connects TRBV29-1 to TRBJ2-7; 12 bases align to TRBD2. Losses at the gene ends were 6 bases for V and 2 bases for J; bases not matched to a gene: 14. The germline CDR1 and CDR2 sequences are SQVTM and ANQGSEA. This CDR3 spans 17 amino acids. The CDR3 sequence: CSVPARGLAGGPYEQYF. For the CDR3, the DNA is TGCAGCGTCCCGGCGCGCGGCCTAGCGGGAGGGCCCTACGAGCAGTACTTC.

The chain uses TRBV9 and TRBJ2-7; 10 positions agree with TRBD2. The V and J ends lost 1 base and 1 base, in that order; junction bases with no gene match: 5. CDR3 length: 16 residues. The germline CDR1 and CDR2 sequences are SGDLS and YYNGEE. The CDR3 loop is CASSVTASGGSYEQYF. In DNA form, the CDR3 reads TGTGCCAGCAGCGTAACCGCTAGCGGGGGATCCTACGAGCAGTACTTC.

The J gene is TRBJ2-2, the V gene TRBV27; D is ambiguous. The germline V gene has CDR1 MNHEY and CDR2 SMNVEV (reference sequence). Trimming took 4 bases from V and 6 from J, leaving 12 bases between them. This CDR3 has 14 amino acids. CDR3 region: CASSYTVRAGELFF. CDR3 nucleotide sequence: TGTGCCAGCAGTTATACGGTGCGCGCCGGGGAGCTGTTTTTT.

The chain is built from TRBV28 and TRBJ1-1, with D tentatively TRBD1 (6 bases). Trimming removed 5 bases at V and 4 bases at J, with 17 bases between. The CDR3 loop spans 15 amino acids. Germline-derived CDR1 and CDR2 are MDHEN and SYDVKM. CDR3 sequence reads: CASSASTGPGTEAFF. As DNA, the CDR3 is TGTGCCAGCAGTGCCTCTACAGGGCCGGGCACTGAAGCTTTCTTT.

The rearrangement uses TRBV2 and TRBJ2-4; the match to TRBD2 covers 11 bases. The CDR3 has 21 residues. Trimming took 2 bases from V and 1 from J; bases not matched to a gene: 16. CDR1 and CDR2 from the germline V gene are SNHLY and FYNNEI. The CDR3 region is CASSEKFGTSGSRWAKNIQYF. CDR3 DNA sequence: TGTGCCAGCAGTGAAAAATTTGGTACTAGCGGGAGCCGGTGGGCCAAAAACATTCAGTACTTC. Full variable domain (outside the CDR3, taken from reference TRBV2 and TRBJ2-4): EPEVTQTPSHQVTQMGQEVILRCVPISNHLYFYWYRQILGQKVEFLVSFYNNEISEKSEIFDDQFSVERPDGSNFTLKIRSTKLEDSAMYFCASSEKFGTSGSRWAKNIQYFGAGTRLSVL.

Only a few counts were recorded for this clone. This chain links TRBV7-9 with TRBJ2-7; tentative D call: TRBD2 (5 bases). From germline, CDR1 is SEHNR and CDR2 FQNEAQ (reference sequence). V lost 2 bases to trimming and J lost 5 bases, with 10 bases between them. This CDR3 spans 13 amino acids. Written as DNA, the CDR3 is TGTGCCAGCAGCTTAATTCGGGGAGACGAGCAGTACTTC. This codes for CASSLIRGDEQYF.

This CDR3 reads CASFTRDRVPTEAFF. The DNA of the CDR3 is TGTGCTAGCTTCACACGGGACAGGGTCCCCACTGAAGCTTTCTTT. The rearrangement links TRBV6-5 to TRBJ1-1, with 9 bases aligning to TRBD1. Per the germline V gene, CDR1 is MNHEY and CDR2 is SVGAGI. This CDR3 is built from 15 residues.

The CDR3 spells CASSWSQGENEQFF. The CDR3 DNA reads as TGTGCCAGCAGTTGGTCACAGGGGGAAAATGAGCAGTTCTTC. This chain connects TRBV6-6 to TRBJ2-1, with 8 bases lining up with TRBD1. After removal of 4 bases from V and 7 bases from J, the junction contained 6 bases not matched to a gene. Germline assignment: CDR1 MNHNY and CDR2 SVGAGI (reference sequence). The CDR3 covers 14 residues.

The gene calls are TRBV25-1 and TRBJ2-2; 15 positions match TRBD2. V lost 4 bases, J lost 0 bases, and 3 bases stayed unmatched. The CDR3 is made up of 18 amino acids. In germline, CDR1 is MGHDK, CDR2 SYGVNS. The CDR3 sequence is CASSGGLAGGANTGELFF. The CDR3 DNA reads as TGTGCCAGCAGTGGGGGACTAGCGGGAGGCGCGAACACCGGGGAGCTGTTTTTT.

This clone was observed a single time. The CDR3, as DNA: TGTGCCAGCAGTGAGGTACTTCCCTACGAGCAGTACTTC. It specifies CASSEVLPYEQYF. The rearrangement joins TRBV2 to TRBJ2-7; D unresolved. V lost 3 bases and J lost 2, with 8 bases in between. This CDR3 comprises 13 residues. Germline V gives CDR1 SNHLY, CDR2 FYNNEI.

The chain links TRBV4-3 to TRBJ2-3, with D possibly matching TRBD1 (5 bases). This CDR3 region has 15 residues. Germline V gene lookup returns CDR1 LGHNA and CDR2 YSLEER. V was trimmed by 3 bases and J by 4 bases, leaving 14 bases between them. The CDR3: CASSHSRGRSDTQYF. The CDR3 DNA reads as TGCGCCAGCAGCCATAGTAGGGGTCGGTCAGATACGCAGTATTTT.

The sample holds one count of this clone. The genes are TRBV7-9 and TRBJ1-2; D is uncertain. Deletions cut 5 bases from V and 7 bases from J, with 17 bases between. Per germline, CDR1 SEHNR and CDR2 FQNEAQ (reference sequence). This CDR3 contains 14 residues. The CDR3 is CASSREARFGGYTF. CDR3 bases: TGTGCCAGCAGCCGGGAGGCCAGGTTCGGTGGCTACACCTTC.